The entry that follows covers one TCR beta chain sequence. The CDR3 length is 14 residues. Looked up from germline, CDR1 is SGHDT and CDR2 is YYEEEE. The V gene lost 0 bases and the J gene lost 3 bases, with 7 bases spanning the gap. Assay: immunoSEQ multiplex PCR; the TCRdb copy retains only in-frame clones and omits some. The sample includes about 37,000 clones, nearly 90% of them seen just once. The record originates from a study of blood T cell repertoires in COVID-19. For the study at large: COVID-19 samples from acute and convalescent phases originated in the United States, Italy and Spain.

The sequenced sample was peripheral blood. The rearrangement uses TRBV5-6 and TRBJ1-5; the D is unclear. The receptor was isolated from a man in his 60s with active COVID-19. CDR3 sequence reads: CASSLGRFNQPQHF. The CDR3 DNA sequence: TGTGCCAGCAGCTTGGGCCGGTTCAATCAGCCCCAGCATTTT.